This TCR beta chain was identified during a study of blood T cell repertoires in COVID-19. Study-level background: The cDNA or gDNA used as material had been derived from T cells, B-cell-depleted T cells, or PBMCs.

How the authors handled the data: For nucleated cells, counts were estimated from reference gene primer amplification. Data came from immunoSEQ multiplex PCR; TCRdb stores just in-frame clones and leaves some out. The V and J calls and clone size were taken over from that table, and D and trimming were inferred from the DNA. The table includes about 130,000 clones, 70% to 85% detected once. Germline CDR1 reads KGHSH; CDR2 reads LQKENI. V was pared by 3 bases and J by 4 bases, with 15 bases of the junction left unmatched. The CDR3 is 18 residues long. The sequencing sample was made of peripheral blood. V and J are TRBV18 and TRBJ2-1; 7 bases fit TRBD2. This sequence originates from a woman between 55 and 75 years old with acute or convalescent COVID-19. CDR3: CASSPPADRLAWYNEQFF. The CDR3, as DNA: TGTGCCAGCTCACCCCCAGCGGACCGACTAGCTTGGTACAATGAGCAGTTCTTC.